This is a list of T cell receptor beta chains from one sample in a study of blood T cells in healthy people across ages. Using its own MiXCR run on the 5' RACE reads, TCRdb lists one record per CDR3 protein. The repertoire includes fewer than 1,000,000 distinct CDR3 sequences, around half of them detected once, and roughly 18% sits in the top ten. Sequenced: blood. Every receptor here comes from an older man in good health. The CDR3 runs from the conserved cysteine through the conserved F or W. The D gene is left open where the match is weak. Only some rows state a clone size, as once, few, many or a class for expanded clones.

size	D	V	J	CDR3	DNA
.	TRBD1	TRBV29-1	TRBJ1-2	CSVKGDRDYGYTF	TGCAGCGTTAAGGGGGACAGGGACTATGGCTACACCTTC
few	.	TRBV2	TRBJ2-7	CASLAIHSYEQYF	TGTGCCTCCCTAGCGATCCACTCCTACGAGCAGTACTTC
few	.	TRBV9	TRBJ2-5	CASSVGIEAGRETQYF	TGTGCCAGCAGCGTAGGGATAGAGGCGGGAAGAGAGACCCAGTACTTC
.	TRBD2	TRBV5-1	TRBJ2-5	CVSSLSGRAEGETQYF	TGCGTCAGCAGCCTTAGCGGGAGGGCCGAGGGAGAGACCCAGTACTTC
few	.	TRBV4-3	TRBJ2-2	CASSQEAGLRGTGELFF	TGCGCCAGCAGCCAAGAGGCGGGACTTAGAGGCACCGGGGAGCTGTTTTTT
.	TRBD2	TRBV7-2	TRBJ2-3	CASSPAGLAGITPDTQYF	TGTGCCAGCTCCCCCGCAGGACTAGCGGGAATTACGCCAGATACGCAGTATTTT
.	.	TRBV20-1	TRBJ2-1	CSAKGTGALWDEQFF	TGCAGTGCTAAAGGAACGGGGGCCCTCTGGGATGAGCAGTTCTTC
.	TRBD2	TRBV20-1	TRBJ2-7	CSARDFRESGSVNEQYF	TGCAGTGCTAGAGATTTTCGGGAAAGCGGGAGCGTGAATGAGCAGTACTTC
few	.	TRBV30	TRBJ1-1	CAWSSLNTEAFF	TGTGCCTGGAGTTCTCTGAACACTGAAGCTTTCTTT
.	TRBD2	TRBV5-1	TRBJ2-7	CASSFMGTSGVYNEQYF	TGCGCCAGCAGCTTTATGGGGACTAGCGGGGTTTACAATGAGCAGTACTTC
.	.	TRBV27	TRBJ2-1	CASSSLDNEQFF	TGTGCCAGCAGTTCTCTCGACAATGAGCAGTTCTTC
once	.	TRBV20-1	TRBJ2-5	CSASYGSKETQYF	TGCAGTGCTAGTTACGGCAGCAAAGAGACCCAGTACTTC
.	.	TRBV30	TRBJ2-1	CAWSRLDYNEQFF	TGTGCCTGGAGCAGACTTGATTACAATGAGCAGTTCTTC
few	TRBD2	TRBV6-6	TRBJ2-7	CASSYSTLAGDSYEQYF	TGTGCCAGCAGTTACTCGACCCTAGCGGGCGACTCCTACGAGCAGTACTTC
few	TRBD1	TRBV7-9	TRBJ2-7	CASSFKSTGTDLYEQYF	TGTGCCAGCAGCTTTAAGAGCACCGGGACAGACCTCTACGAGCAGTACTTC
.	.	TRBV11-3	TRBJ2-1	CASSLSLGPARSSYNEQFF	TGTGCCAGCAGCTTATCTCTGGGGCCAGCCCGTTCCTCCTACAATGAGCAGTTCTTC
few	TRBD1	TRBV20-1	TRBJ2-3	CSADSGTEYTDTQYF	TGCAGTGCAGACTCCGGGACAGAGTACACAGATACGCAGTATTTT
many	.	TRBV7-2	TRBJ2-7	CASQVGGGQYEQYF	TGTGCCAGTCAAGTGGGGGGAGGTCAATACGAGCAGTACTTC
.	TRBD1	TRBV6-5	TRBJ2-3	CASSYGTGSTTDTQYF	TGTGCCAGCAGTTACGGGACAGGGTCCACCACAGATACGCAGTATTTT
.	.	TRBV11-3	TRBJ2-7	CASSIRGQGYEQYF	TGTGCCAGCAGTATTAGAGGGCAGGGTTACGAGCAGTACTTC
.	TRBD1	TRBV15	TRBJ2-5	CATSRRTGAVETQYF	TGTGCCACCAGCAGACGGACAGGGGCGGTTGAGACCCAGTACTTC
.	TRBD1	TRBV20-1	TRBJ1-2	CSARDSATGGGYGNTF	TGCAGTGCTAGAGACAGCGCGACAGGGGGAGGCTATGGCAACACCTTC
few	TRBD2	TRBV20-1	TRBJ2-7	CSARDFGGTYEQYF	TGCAGTGCTAGAGATTTCGGGGGGACCTACGAGCAGTACTTC
.	.	TRBV9	TRBJ2-3	CASSVGRGTSTDTQYF	TGTGCCAGCAGCGTAGGACGGGGGACAAGCACAGATACGCAGTATTTT
.	TRBD1	TRBV28	TRBJ2-5	CASRTGGALEQYF	TGTGCCAGCAGAACAGGGGGCGCGTTAGAGCAGTACTTC
few	.	TRBV11-2	TRBJ2-5	CASGRGLKAQYF	TGTGCCAGCGGCCGAGGACTAAAAGCCCAGTACTTC
.	.	TRBV5-1	TRBJ2-5	CASRQTEPEETQYF	TGCGCCAGCAGGCAGACAGAGCCGGAAGAGACCCAGTACTTC
.	TRBD1	TRBV7-2	TRBJ1-1	CASSSRGWTEAFF	TGTGCCAGCAGCTCCAGGGGGTGGACTGAAGCTTTCTTT
once	TRBD2	TRBV4-2	TRBJ2-3	CASSPRSGGLTDTQYF	TGTGCCAGCAGCCCCCGGAGCGGGGGACTCACAGATACGCAGTATTTT
.	.	TRBV6-2/TRBV6-3	TRBJ2-2	CASSPRTQYTGELFF	TGTGCCAGCAGTCCCAGGACGCAGTACACCGGGGAGCTGTTTTTT
.	.	TRBV7-9	TRBJ2-3	CASSLGRGPDTQYF	TGTGCCAGCAGCTTAGGGCGGGGCCCCGATACGCAGTATTTT
.	TRBD2	TRBV7-2	TRBJ2-7	CATAGSRGLAGGYEQYF	TGTGCCACAGCGGGCTCTCGCGGACTAGCGGGAGGCTACGAGCAGTACTTC
few	.	TRBV20-1	TRBJ2-7	CSARVRTGDEQYF	TGCAGTGCTAGAGTCCGAACAGGTGACGAGCAGTACTTC
.	TRBD2	TRBV7-2	TRBJ2-3	CASSPRTSGRFGDTQYF	TGTGCCAGCAGCCCCCGGACTAGCGGGAGATTTGGAGATACGCAGTATTTT
.	.	TRBV29-1	TRBJ2-3	CSVEDSVALRLDTQYF	TGCAGCGTTGAAGATTCTGTAGCCCTCCGATTAGATACGCAGTATTTT
once	.	TRBV5-1	TRBJ1-3	CASSLSTQAGRGNTIYF	TGCGCCAGCAGCCTATCGACCCAGGCAGGACGGGGAAACACCATATATTTT
many	TRBD2	TRBV20-1	TRBJ2-7	CTGLAAYEQYF	TGCACTGGACTAGCGGCCTACGAGCAGTACTTC
.	TRBD1	TRBV14	TRBJ2-3	CASSQEAGQVTQYF	TGTGCCAGCAGCCAAGAGGCCGGACAGGTTACGCAGTATTTT
.	.	TRBV2	TRBJ1-2	CASSGATPNYGYTF	TGTGCCAGCAGTGGGGCAACACCTAACTATGGCTACACCTTC
many	.	TRBV13	TRBJ2-1	CASSLGLGRVNEQFF	TGTGCCAGCAGCTTAGGCCTCGGCAGGGTGAATGAGCAGTTCTTC
few	TRBD1	TRBV2	TRBJ1-2	CASSQGQGAYYGYTF	TGTGCCAGCAGCCAAGGACAGGGGGCGTATTATGGCTACACCTTC
few	TRBD2	TRBV20-1	TRBJ2-5	CSSQGSGQETQYF	TGCAGTTCCCAGGGTAGCGGGCAAGAGACCCAGTACTTC
.	.	TRBV6-2/TRBV6-3	TRBJ2-7	CASKKRDGGYEQYF	TGTGCCAGTAAGAAGAGGGACGGGGGCTACGAGCAGTACTTC
few	TRBD1	TRBV12-3/TRBV12-4	TRBJ1-1	CASSQQGVNTEAFF	TGTGCCAGCAGTCAACAGGGGGTTAACACTGAAGCTTTCTTT
.	.	TRBV2	TRBJ2-1	CASIRGGYNEQFF	TGTGCCAGCATACGCGGCGGCTACAATGAGCAGTTCTTC
.	TRBD2	TRBV4-1	TRBJ2-1	CASSQVPLSGSYNEQFF	TGCGCCAGCAGCCAAGTCCCCCTCAGCGGGAGCTACAATGAGCAGTTCTTC
few	TRBD2	TRBV27	TRBJ2-1	CASSSLAGVSYNEQFF	TGTGCCAGCAGTTCCCTAGCGGGAGTTTCCTACAATGAGCAGTTCTTC
few	.	TRBV7-9	TRBJ2-5	CASSLAGRGVQETQYF	TGTGCCAGCAGCTTAGCGGGCAGGGGTGTGCAAGAGACCCAGTACTTC
once	TRBD1	TRBV29-1	TRBJ2-5	CSVGPRDRGEEQYF	TGCAGCGTTGGCCCCCGGGACAGGGGTGAGGAGCAGTACTTC
.	.	TRBV15	TRBJ2-7	CATSRDLGRAYEQYF	TGTGCCACCAGCAGAGATTTAGGGCGAGCCTACGAGCAGTACTTC
.	TRBD1	TRBV20-1	TRBJ2-2	CSARAVQDRVNTGELFF	TGCAGTGCTAGAGCCGTTCAGGACAGGGTCAACACCGGGGAGCTGTTTTTT
.	TRBD2	TRBV25-1	TRBJ2-5	CASSDPSLAGPTGRQETQYF	TGTGCCAGCAGTGACCCCTCACTAGCGGGCCCAACAGGGCGCCAAGAGACCCAGTACTTC
.	TRBD2	TRBV7-9	TRBJ2-3	CASRSLRGRAPTDTQYF	TGTGCCAGCAGGTCTCTACGCGGGAGGGCCCCCACAGATACGCAGTATTTT
.	TRBD2	TRBV19	TRBJ2-5	CASSSLAVQETQYF	TGTGCCAGTAGTAGCCTAGCGGTCCAAGAGACCCAGTACTTC